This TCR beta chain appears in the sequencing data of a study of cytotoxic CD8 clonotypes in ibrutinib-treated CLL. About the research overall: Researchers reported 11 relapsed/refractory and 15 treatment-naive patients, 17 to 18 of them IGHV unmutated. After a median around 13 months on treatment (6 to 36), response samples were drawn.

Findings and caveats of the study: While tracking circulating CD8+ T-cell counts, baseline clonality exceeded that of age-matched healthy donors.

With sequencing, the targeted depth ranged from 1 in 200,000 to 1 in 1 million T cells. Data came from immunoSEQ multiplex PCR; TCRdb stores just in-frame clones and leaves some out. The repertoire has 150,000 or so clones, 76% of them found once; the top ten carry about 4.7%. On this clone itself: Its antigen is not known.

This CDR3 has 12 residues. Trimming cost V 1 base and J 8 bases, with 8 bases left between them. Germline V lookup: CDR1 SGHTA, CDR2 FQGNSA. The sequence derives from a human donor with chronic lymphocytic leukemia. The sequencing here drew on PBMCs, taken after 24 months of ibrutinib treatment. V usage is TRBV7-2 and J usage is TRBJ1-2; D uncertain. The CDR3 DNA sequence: TGTGCCAGCAGCTTAGTGGGGTTAGGCTACACCTTC. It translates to CASSLVGLGYTF.